Shown below are 27 T cell receptor beta chains from a single sample sequenced in a study of CD8 T cells in ankylosing spondylitis. TCRdb independently ran MiXCR on the 5' RACE reads; one entry per CDR3 protein. The data contain approximately 190,000 distinct CDR3 sequences, 10% to 15% of them singletons. Material for sequencing was blood, either unsorted or a sorted T cell fraction (not recorded which). These receptors all come from a female donor with ankylosing spondylitis or in good health (not recorded which).

This clonotype was seen ten or more times. The chain has TRBV7-8 and TRBJ2-2, with D uncertain. Germline loops: CDR1 SGHVS, CDR2 FQNEAQ. This CDR3 is built from 14 residues. V was cut by 2 bases and J by 4 bases, with 8 bases left in between. CDR3 protein: CASSLKTGTGELFF. The CDR3 DNA is TGTGCCAGCAGCTTAAAGACGGGCACCGGGGAGCTGTTTTTT.

This clonotype was seen ten or more times. The gene calls are TRBV12-3 or TRBV12-4 and TRBJ1-1, with 9 bases aligning to TRBD1. This CDR3 has 15 residues. Unmatched junction bases numbered 8, after V lost 5 bases and J lost 4 bases. The DNA for the CDR3 is TGTGCCAGCAGTCCTCAACAGGGGGCTGGCACTGAAGCTTTCTTT. This encodes CASSPQQGAGTEAFF.

At least ten counts were recorded for this clonotype. V and J are TRBV20-1 and TRBJ1-5; 9 positions match TRBD1. Germline values: CDR1 DFQATT, CDR2 SNEGSKA (reference sequence). This CDR3 region has 16 residues. V lost 5 bases, J lost 6 bases, and 14 bases stayed unmatched. The CDR3 here is CSALRPGTGIGQPQHF. DNA of the CDR3: TGCAGTGCTTTACGACCCGGGACAGGGATAGGTCAGCCCCAGCATTTT.

This chain links TRBV3-1 with TRBJ2-5; D is uncertain. V lost 0 bases, J lost 0 bases, and 8 bases lay in between. The CDR3 runs 15 residues. Germline CDR1 is LGHDT and CDR2 is YNNKEL (reference sequence). The CDR3 sequence: CASSQEGLNQETQYF. The CDR3 region has the DNA TGTGCCAGCAGCCAAGAAGGTTTGAACCAAGAGACCCAGTACTTC.

This clonotype was observed a few times. The chain has TRBV18 and TRBJ2-1, with 8 bases lining up with TRBD2. CDR1 and CDR2 (germline): KGHSH, LQKENI. This CDR3 spans 17 amino acids. V gave up 3 bases and J gave up 6 bases; unmatched junction bases: 13. CDR3: CASSPSRLLAGTNEQFF. The CDR3 DNA is TGTGCCAGCTCACCGAGCCGTTTGTTAGCGGGAACCAATGAGCAGTTCTTC.

V and J are TRBV7-2 and TRBJ1-2; D unclear. The V end was cut by 5 bases, the J end by 8 bases, with 18 bases between. The CDR3 consists of 14 residues. CDR1 is SGHTA and CDR2 is FQGNSA in the germline V gene. Here the CDR3 reads CASSSTYGWQGYTF. The CDR3 DNA is TGTGCCAGCAGCAGTACCTACGGATGGCAAGGCTACACCTTC. The full variable domain, with the rest looked up from reference TRBV7-2 and TRBJ1-2, is GAGVSQSPSNKVTEKGKDVELRCDPISGHTALYWYRQSLGQGLEFLIYFQGNSAPDKSGLPSDRFSAERTGGSVSTLTIQRTQQEDSAVYLCASSSTYGWQGYTFGSGTRLTVV.

Sample share makes this clonotype medium-sized (0.01 to 0.1%). The CDR3 reads CASSQDLMEVDSLFAGANVLTF. In DNA, the CDR3 is TGCGCCAGCAGCCAAGATCTAATGGAGGTGGACTCGCTCTTTGCCGGGGCCAACGTCCTGACTTTC. The V call is TRBV4-1, the J call TRBJ2-6; possible D gene TRBD2, 5 bases. The V end was cut by 0 bases, the J end by 4 bases, with 28 bases between. Germline CDR1 MGHRA, CDR2 YSYEKL. The CDR3 length is 22 residues.

The table lists this clonotype with many counts. This chain uses TRBV29-1 with TRBJ2-2, with a tentative D call TRBD2 (5 bases). The CDR3 has 13 amino acids. V dropped 4 bases and J dropped 7 bases, with 13 bases sitting between them. Germline lookup yields CDR1 SQVTM and CDR2 ANQGSEA. The CDR3 reads CSVVRVSGGELFF. The DNA of the CDR3 is TGCAGCGTTGTGAGGGTTTCTGGCGGGGAGCTGTTTTTT.

This clonotype occurred many times. The chain links TRBV7-9 to TRBJ1-2; 7 bases match TRBD1. J was trimmed by 9 bases and V by 4 bases; bases with no gene match: 14. CDR3 size: 15 residues. Germline CDR1 and CDR2: SEHNR and FQNEAQ (reference sequence). The CDR3 DNA is TGTGCCAGCAGCTCAACCGACAGGGTCGATCGGAGCTACACCTTC. As protein: CASSSTDRVDRSYTF.

V gene TRBV12-3 or TRBV12-4 combines with J gene TRBJ1-1; D may be TRBD1 (5 bases). The ends were cut back, 5 bases at V and 10 bases at J, with 23 bases in the middle. The CDR3 runs 15 residues. As DNA, the CDR3 is TGTGCCAGCAGTCCACGGTGGGGGGAAAACTACGGAGCTTTCTTT. Encoded protein: CASSPRWGENYGAFF.

There are many counts of this clonotype. J is TRBJ1-1 and V is TRBV10-3; perhaps TRBD1 as D (6 bases). This CDR3 comprises 17 residues. Germline loops: CDR1 ENHRY, CDR2 SYGVKD. The V end lost 2 bases, the J end lost 0 bases, and 16 bases lay between the germline ends. DNA for the CDR3: TGTGCCATCAGTGAGAGGGGGTTCAACTCGATGAACACTGAAGCTTTCTTT. This sequence encodes CAISERGFNSMNTEAFF.

There are many counts of this clonotype. The V and J genes are TRBV5-1 and TRBJ1-2; D perhaps matches TRBD1 (6 bases). From germline, CDR1 is SGHRS and CDR2 YFSETQ. Trimming cost V 4 bases and J 4 bases, with 14 bases left between them. The CDR3 totals 14 residues. CDR3 in DNA: TGCGCCAGCAGCGAAGGCCAGGGGCCCTATGGCTACACCTTC. It encodes CASSEGQGPYGYTF.

This clonotype was counted only a few times. The chain combines TRBV11-2 with TRBJ2-1; 10 nucleotides match TRBD2. J gave up 7 bases and V 0 bases, and 9 bases lay outside the gene matches. The CDR3 extends over 17 amino acids. Germline CDR1 reads SGHAT; CDR2 reads FQNNGV. The DNA of the CDR3 is TGTGCCAGCAGCTTAGACAGCGGGAGGGCCGTAGGGAATGAGCAGTTCTTC. Its protein is CASSLDSGRAVGNEQFF.

This clonotype was recorded at least ten times. The chain employs TRBV29-1 and TRBJ2-5; a possible D gene is TRBD2 (5 bases). The CDR3 is made up of 12 amino acids. V was pared by 1 base and J by 4 bases, with 7 bases between. Germline V CDR1 and CDR2: SQVTM, ANQGSEA. CDR3 amino acids: CSVEGGGETQYF. In DNA, the CDR3 is TGCAGCGTTGAAGGTGGAGGAGAGACCCAGTACTTC. Full variable domain (remainder filled in from reference TRBV29-1 and TRBJ2-5): SAVISQKPSRDICQRGTSLTIQCQVDSQVTMMFWYRQQPGQSLTLIATANQGSEATYESGFVIDKFPISRPNLTFSTLTVSNMSPEDSSIYLCSVEGGGETQYFGPGTRLLVL.

In its sample, this clonotype was seen many times. The rearrangement joins TRBV20-1 to TRBJ2-3, with 11 nucleotides matching TRBD2. After removal of 1 base from V and 3 bases from J, the junction contained 6 bases not matched to a gene. Germline CDR1 is DFQATT and CDR2 is SNEGSKA (reference sequence). The CDR3 is made up of 16 amino acids. The DNA of the CDR3 is TGCAGTGCTAGAGCTCTTAGCGGGAGGGAAACAGATACGCAGTATTTT. Translation gives CSARALSGRETDTQYF.

This clonotype was found many times. The V gene is TRBV20-1, the J gene TRBJ1-5; perhaps TRBD1 as D (6 bases). V was trimmed by 0 bases and J by 0 bases, leaving 12 bases between them. CDR1 is DFQATT and CDR2 is SNEGSKA in the germline V gene (reference sequence). The CDR3 runs 16 residues. The CDR3 DNA follows: TGCAGTGCTAGAGATAGGACAGCTCATAGCAATCAGCCCCAGCATTTT. This encodes CSARDRTAHSNQPQHF.

This clonotype has a handful of counts. The V and J genes are TRBV6-2 or TRBV6-3 and TRBJ2-3; 13 bases are a match to TRBD2. The V and J ends lost 7 bases and 4 bases, in that order; junction bases with no gene match: 5. The CDR3 sequence is 15 residues long. Germline CDR1 MNHEY, CDR2 SVGEGT. The CDR3 loop is CASTPGLAGPDTQYF. DNA for the CDR3: TGTGCCAGCACCCCGGGACTAGCGGGACCAGATACGCAGTATTTT.

This clonotype was detected many times. The chain has TRBV28 and TRBJ2-5, with TRBD2 matching over 8 bases. J lost 6 bases, V lost 8 bases, and 8 bases had no gene match. This CDR3 has 13 amino acids. Looked up from germline, CDR1 is MDHEN and CDR2 is SYDVKM. CDR3 bases: TGTGCCAGCTCCGGGGGGGGGCTACAGACCCAGTACTTC. This encodes CASSGGGLQTQYF.

The sample holds many counts of this clonotype. As DNA, the CDR3 is TGTGCCAGCAGCTTAGGATCTTCCCCAAATCAGCCCCAGCATTTT. It specifies CASSLGSSPNQPQHF. This rearrangement joins TRBV7-6 to TRBJ1-5, with D uncertain. This CDR3 region has 15 residues. Germline V gives CDR1 SGHVS, CDR2 FNYEAQ. Trimming stripped 1 base from V and 4 bases from J, with 11 bases between.

This clonotype was counted at least ten times. This chain connects TRBV12-3 or TRBV12-4 to TRBJ1-5; TRBD1 might be the D (5 bases). V was trimmed by 0 bases and J by 5 bases, leaving 8 bases between them. The CDR3 has 14 amino acids. The CDR3 DNA is TGTGCCAGCAGTTTAGCAGGGGTATATCAGCCCCAGCATTTT. Translation: CASSLAGVYQPQHF.

The chain joins TRBV20-1 to TRBJ1-4; D unclear. This CDR3 spans 12 amino acids. Germline V gene data show CDR1 as DFQATT and CDR2 as SNEGSKA (reference sequence). Trimming stripped 3 bases from V and 8 bases from J, with 10 bases between. CDR3 DNA sequence: TGCAGTGCTAGTTCCAGAGTAGAAAAACTGTTTTTT. It is translated as CSASSRVEKLFF.

In its sample, this clonotype was seen a few times. This chain joins TRBV7-2 and TRBJ1-6, with D possibly matching TRBD1 (5 bases). The germline CDR1 and CDR2 sequences are SGHTA and FQGNSA. This CDR3 region has 16 residues. V lost 5 bases and J lost 0, with 11 bases in between. The CDR3 nucleotides read TGTGCCAGCAGCCCACGACAGAGCTCCTATAATTCACCCCTCCACTTT. This translates into CASSPRQSSYNSPLHF.

This clonotype was picked up many times. This chain joins TRBV11-2 and TRBJ2-3, with 10 bases fitting TRBD1. Germline V lookup: CDR1 SGHAT, CDR2 FQNNGV. V trimming: 6 bases; J trimming: 0 bases; junction bases outside the gene matches: 12. The CDR3 contains 18 residues. The CDR3 sequence is CASSHGQGVHTSTDTQYF. CDR3 sequence (DNA): TGTGCCAGCAGTCATGGACAGGGGGTTCACACTAGCACAGATACGCAGTATTTT.

In its sample, this clonotype was seen many times. Here the CDR3 DNA reads TGCGCCAGCAGCTTGAGGCCCGATGAAGTTTCCCGACCCTACAATGAGCAGTTCTTC. It codes for CASSLRPDEVSRPYNEQFF. This rearrangement joins TRBV5-1 to TRBJ2-1; no clear D gene. This CDR3 is built from 19 residues. Germline CDR1 is SGHRS and CDR2 is YFSETQ. V gave up 1 base and J gave up 2 bases, with 22 bases separating them.

This clonotype was detected a few times. The chain recombines TRBV11-1 with TRBJ2-2, with TRBD2 identical over 9 bases. V lost 3 bases, J lost 5 bases, and 13 bases stayed unmatched. CDR1 and CDR2 (germline): SGHAT, FQDESV (reference sequence). CDR3 length: 18 residues. The chain's CDR3 is CASSFAAGGTLGTGELFF. The CDR3 DNA reads TGTGCCAGCAGCTTCGCAGCGGGGGGTACTCTGGGGACCGGGGAGCTGTTTTTT. Complete variable domain (other parts from reference TRBV11-1 and TRBJ2-2): EAEVAQSPRYKITEKSQAVAFWCDPISGHATLYWYRQILGQGPELLVQFQDESVVDDSQLPKDRFSAERLKGVDSTLKIQPAELGDSAMYLCASSFAAGGTLGTGELFFGEGSRLTVL.

This clonotype has only a few counts. The rearrangement joins TRBV7-2 to TRBJ1-1; TRBD1 matches at 8 bases. From germline, CDR1 is SGHTA and CDR2 FQGNSA. CDR3 length: 14 amino acids. The trim removed 5 bases at V and 3 bases at J, leaving 5 bases unmatched. The CDR3 DNA reads TGTGCCAGCAGCCAACCGGGACAGGACACTGAAGCTTTCTTT. Amino acid sequence: CASSQPGQDTEAFF.

This clonotype was recorded at least ten times. V gene TRBV6-2 or TRBV6-3 combines with J gene TRBJ2-2; D ambiguous. The CDR3 is 13 amino acids. CDR1 MNHEY and CDR2 SVGEGT come from the germline V gene. The V and J ends lost 5 bases and 4 bases respectively, with 8 bases between them. Here the CDR3 DNA reads TGTGCCAGCAGTCAATCAGTCACCGGGGAGCTGTTTTTT. Its protein is CASSQSVTGELFF.